What follows are 15 T cell receptor beta chains derived from one specimen sequenced in a study of blood T cell repertoires in COVID-19. Generated by immunoSEQ multiplex PCR, the TCRdb table keeps only in-frame clones and is missing some. The sample contains roughly 350,000 clones, 85% to 90% of which appear only once. The specimen sequenced was peripheral blood. These TCRs come from a woman in her 50s with COVID-19, enrolled during active disease.

V gene TRBV12-5 combines with J gene TRBJ1-1; TRBD1 is a possible D gene (5 bases). Trimming took 6 bases from V and 6 from J, leaving 17 bases between them. The CDR3 is 14 amino acids. Germline lookup yields CDR1 LGHNT and CDR2 FRNRAP. CDR3 residues: CASGPPLSTAEAFF. In nucleotides, the CDR3 is TGTGCTAGTGGCCCTCCGCTATCGACAGCTGAAGCTTTCTTT.

This clone appeared once. The chain combines TRBV15 with TRBJ1-2, with 10 nucleotides matching TRBD1. In germline, CDR1 is LNHNV, CDR2 YYDKDF (reference sequence). The CDR3 has 13 residues. V shed 5 bases, J shed 8 bases, and the junction held 5 bases outside the gene matches. The CDR3 sequence: CATSGTGVGGYTF. CDR3 nucleotide sequence: TGTGCCACCAGCGGGACAGGGGTGGGAGGCTACACCTTC.

V gene TRBV4-2 combines with J gene TRBJ1-4; possibly TRBD1 for D (6 bases). Germline CDR1 is LGHNA and CDR2 is YNFKEQ. Trimming took 1 base from V and 7 from J, leaving 16 bases between them. This CDR3 comprises 16 residues. CDR3 residues: CASSQGQTGPLEKLFF. In nucleotides, the CDR3 is TGTGCCAGCAGCCAAGGCCAGACAGGCCCTCTTGAAAAACTGTTTTTT.

Ten or more counts support this clone. This chain uses TRBV4-2 with TRBJ2-7; TRBD2 matches at 8 bases. Germline lookup yields CDR1 LGHNA and CDR2 YNFKEQ. CDR3 length equals 15 residues. With 1 base clipped from V and 0 bases from J, the junction kept 2 bases outside the gene matches. The CDR3 loop reads CASSQGLASSYEQYF. The CDR3 nucleotides are TGTGCCAGCAGCCAAGGACTAGCGAGCTCCTACGAGCAGTACTTC.

This clone was detected a few times. The rearrangement joins TRBV7-2 to TRBJ1-1, with 8 bases lining up with TRBD1. Per germline, CDR1 SGHTA and CDR2 FQGNSA. The CDR3 runs to 14 residues. Trimming removed 5 bases from V and 9 bases from J; junction bases left unmatched: 11. The CDR3 reads CASSPERTGMQAFF. CDR3 in DNA: TGTGCCAGCAGCCCCGAGCGGACAGGGATGCAAGCTTTCTTT.

V gene TRBV14 combines with J gene TRBJ2-7, with 7 bases lining up with TRBD1. Germline V gene data show CDR1 as SGHDN and CDR2 as FVKESK. The J segment lost 6 bases and the V segment lost 4 bases, leaving 12 bases of the junction unmatched. The CDR3 is made up of 15 amino acids. CDR3 residues: CASSRIDRVMGEQYF. CDR3 nucleotides: TGTGCCAGCAGCCGCATTGACAGGGTGATGGGCGAGCAGTACTTC.

The CDR3 loop is CASSMRTASSGANVLTF. The CDR3 nucleotides read TGCGCCAGCTCCATGAGGACAGCTAGCTCTGGGGCCAACGTCCTGACTTTC. This chain joins TRBV5-1 and TRBJ2-6; maybe TRBD1 (6 bases). The germline V gene encodes CDR1 SGHRS and CDR2 YFSETQ. V lost 7 bases, J lost 0 bases, and 17 bases lay in between. The CDR3 loop spans 17 amino acids.

The rearrangement joins TRBV6-5 to TRBJ1-6; the match to TRBD1 covers 7 bases. This CDR3 has 15 amino acids. The J segment lost 5 bases and the V segment lost 2 bases, leaving 3 bases of the junction unmatched. Germline CDR1 reads MNHEY; CDR2 reads SVGAGI. DNA of the CDR3: TGTGCCAGCAGTTACGGGACAGTAAATAATTCACCCCTCCACTTT. Residues: CASSYGTVNNSPLHF.

This chain uses TRBV6-5 with TRBJ1-2; TRBD1 is a possible D gene (6 bases). This CDR3 comprises 15 residues. CDR1 and CDR2 (germline): MNHEY, SVGAGI. The V end lost 4 bases, the J end lost 4 bases, and 16 bases lay between the germline ends. CDR3 sequence reads: CASSFRGGFGYGYTF. CDR3 DNA: TGTGCCAGCAGTTTTCGAGGGGGATTCGGCTATGGCTACACCTTC.

This sequence joins TRBV3-1 (or the pseudogene TRBV3-2) and TRBJ2-3; D is ambiguous. V gave up 1 base and J gave up 2 bases, with 10 bases separating them. Germline lookup yields CDR1 LGHDT and CDR2 YNNKEL (reference sequence). This CDR3 contains 15 residues. The CDR3 reads CASSQAAFNTDTQYF. The CDR3 DNA follows: TGTGCCAGCAGCCAAGCAGCGTTCAACACAGATACGCAGTATTTT.

V and J are TRBV2 and TRBJ1-1; the D is unclear. V was shortened by 7 bases and J by 1 base, with 10 bases between the two germline ends. The CDR3 sequence is 13 residues long. Germline lookup yields CDR1 SNHLY and CDR2 FYNNEI. CDR3 amino acids: CASTVAPNTEAFF. The CDR3 region has the DNA TGTGCCAGCACCGTGGCACCGAACACTGAAGCTTTCTTT. The whole variable domain, filled in from reference TRBV2 and TRBJ1-1, reads EPEVTQTPSHQVTQMGQEVILRCVPISNHLYFYWYRQILGQKVEFLVSFYNNEISEKSEIFDDQFSVERPDGSNFTLKIRSTKLEDSAMYFCASTVAPNTEAFFGQGTRLTVV.

V is TRBV23-1 and J is TRBJ1-2; a possible D gene is TRBD1 (5 bases). TRBV23-1 is annotated as an ORF whose role is uncertain. The CDR3 extends over 18 amino acids. The V gene lost 4 bases and the J gene lost 2 bases, with 23 bases spanning the gap. DNA of the CDR3: TGCGCCAGCAGTCCCCTTGCAGGAGGGAGGGAGGGGAACTATGGCTACACCTTC. Residues: CASSPLAGGREGNYGYTF.

The chain carries TRBV29-1 and TRBJ2-7; TRBD1 is a possible D gene (5 bases). The CDR3 has 12 residues. Germline CDR1 and CDR2: SQVTM and ANQGSEA. Trimming took off 4 bases at V and 2 bases at J, with 9 bases between the two ends. The CDR3 spells CSVVKGTYEQYF. The DNA of the CDR3 is TGCAGCGTTGTTAAGGGGACCTACGAGCAGTACTTC.

V is TRBV25-1 and J is TRBJ2-7; D perhaps matches TRBD1 (6 bases). In germline, CDR1 is MGHDK, CDR2 SYGVNS. Trimming removed 6 bases from V and 2 bases from J, with 11 bases in between. This CDR3 is 13 amino acids long. The CDR3 loop is CASRPRGAYEQYF. The CDR3 coding sequence is TGTGCCAGCAGGCCCAGGGGAGCCTACGAGCAGTACTTC.

V is TRBV2 and J is TRBJ1-2; 12 nucleotides match TRBD1. CDR1 and CDR2 from the germline V gene are SNHLY and FYNNEI. This CDR3 contains 15 residues. Losses at the gene ends were 7 bases for V and 4 bases for J; bases not matched to a gene: 7. The CDR3 here is CASIEGQGAFYGYTF. DNA of the CDR3: TGTGCCAGCATTGAGGGACAGGGGGCTTTCTATGGCTACACCTTC.